The 17 T cell receptor beta chains below all came from one sample that was sequenced in a study of response to subunit inactivated influenza vaccine. From the RT-PCR reads, TCRdb called clonotypes with MiXCR, one entry per CDR3 protein. Of 400,000 to 650,000 distinct CDR3 sequences in the sample, approximately 6.9% were seen once. Specimen: PBMCs from blood, collected about 24 months after vaccination. These receptors originate from a man aged 50-75 years who received an inactivated influenza vaccine.

This clonotype was seen a handful of times. The rearrangement joins TRBV4-2 to TRBJ2-1, with D unresolved. The CDR3 has 14 amino acids. Trimming shortened V by 4 bases and J by 10 bases, and 17 bases separated the two germline ends. CDR1 is LGHNA, CDR2 YNFKEQ, per germline. CDR3 bases: TGTGCCAGCAGCCCGCCTGGGTGGCCCGGGGAGCAGTTCTTC. This codes for CASSPPGWPGEQFF.

This clonotype was counted ten times or more. The rearrangement uses TRBV29-1 and TRBJ2-7, with TRBD2 as a possible D gene (6 bases). This CDR3 contains 14 residues. The germline gives CDR1 SQVTM, CDR2 ANQGSEA. Trimming removed 5 bases from V and 2 bases from J, with 16 bases in between. DNA of the CDR3: TGCAGCGTTACCAATCGCGGGACCCCCTACGAGCAGTACTTC. This codes for CSVTNRGTPYEQYF.

The chain uses TRBV12-3 or TRBV12-4 and TRBJ1-1; D not certain. V dropped 5 bases and J dropped 4 bases, with 14 bases sitting between them. This CDR3 comprises 14 residues. CDR3 in DNA: TGTGCCAGCAGTGGAGGAGGGAGGCGCACTGAAGCTTTCTTT. This codes for CASSGGGRRTEAFF.

This clonotype was seen at least ten times. The V gene is TRBV6-2 or TRBV6-3, the J gene TRBJ2-4; D is possibly TRBD1 or TRBD2 (5 bases each). V shed 6 bases and J shed 7 bases, with 7 bases lying between them. CDR1 is MNHEY and CDR2 is SVGEGT in the germline V gene. The CDR3 totals 11 residues. DNA for the CDR3: TGTGCCAGCAGGAGGGGTAACATTCAGTACTTC. Its protein product is CASRRGNIQYF.

This clonotype was observed a handful of times. The rearrangement links TRBV12-3 or TRBV12-4 to TRBJ1-6, with unresolved D. V lost 8 bases to trimming and J lost 5 bases, with 13 bases between them. This CDR3 has 14 amino acids. CDR3 sequence reads: CASQTRANNSPLHF. The CDR3 nucleotides read TGTGCCAGCCAAACCCGGGCAAATAATTCACCCCTCCACTTT.

This clonotype turned up a few times. The chain recombines TRBV2 with TRBJ2-6, with TRBD1 matching 7 bases. Trimming at V came to 5 bases and at J to 4 bases, leaving 2 bases not matched to a gene. Looked up from germline, CDR1 is SNHLY and CDR2 is FYNNEI. The CDR3 length is 14 residues. CDR3 coding DNA: TGTGCCAGCAGTAACAGGGGAGGGGCCAACGTCCTGACTTTC. It is translated as CASSNRGGANVLTF. The whole variable domain, filled in from reference TRBV2 and TRBJ2-6, reads EPEVTQTPSHQVTQMGQEVILRCVPISNHLYFYWYRQILGQKVEFLVSFYNNEISEKSEIFDDQFSVERPDGSNFTLKIRSTKLEDSAMYFCASSNRGGANVLTFGAGSRLTVL.

The J gene is TRBJ2-3, the V gene TRBV20-1; D call uncertain. Trimming left V 5 bases short and J 6 bases short, with 9 bases between. CDR1 is DFQATT, CDR2 SNEGSKA, per germline (reference sequence). This CDR3 is 11 amino acids long. Here the CDR3 reads CSADTLDTQYF. The CDR3 DNA follows: TGCAGTGCTGATACCCTGGATACGCAGTATTTT.

The genes are TRBV25-1 and TRBJ2-7, with D hard to call. This CDR3 is built from 13 residues. Trimming left V 3 bases short and J 3 bases short, with 9 bases between. Germline V gives CDR1 MGHDK, CDR2 SYGVNS. The CDR3: CASSEPGVYEQYF. The CDR3 nucleotides are TGTGCCAGCAGTGAGCCCGGAGTCTACGAGCAGTACTTC.

This clonotype was recorded a few times. The chain links TRBV12-3 or TRBV12-4 to TRBJ2-5; a possible D gene is TRBD1 (6 bases). This CDR3 spans 16 amino acids. V lost 4 bases and J 4 bases, leaving 19 bases between the germline ends. In DNA form, the CDR3 reads TGTGCCAGCAGTTCTATCACAGGGAATCGGGGAGAGACCCAGTACTTC. Translating gives CASSSITGNRGETQYF.

This clonotype has at least ten counts. The gene calls are TRBV15 and TRBJ1-2; D remains unclear. V was clipped by 0 bases and J by 2 bases, with 10 bases between them. The CDR3 length is 15 residues. CDR1 LNHNV and CDR2 YYDKDF come from the germline V gene (reference sequence). The CDR3: CATSRDLAGNYGYTF. As DNA, the CDR3 is TGTGCCACCAGCAGAGATTTAGCGGGAAACTATGGCTACACCTTC.

The chain uses TRBV5-6 and TRBJ2-1; 7 bases agree with TRBD2. The V gene's germline CDR1 is SGHDT and CDR2 YYEEEE. V gave up 0 bases and J gave up 9 bases; unmatched junction bases: 6. The CDR3 length is 14 residues. CDR3 bases: TGTGCCAGCAGCTTGGGCGGGAGTTGGAGTGAGCAGTTCTTC. Residues: CASSLGGSWSEQFF.

This chain connects TRBV30 to TRBJ2-7, with D uncertain. The CDR3 runs 15 residues. Trimming left V 0 bases short and J 2 bases short, with 14 bases between. CDR1 is GTSNPN, CDR2 SVGIG, per germline (reference sequence). DNA for the CDR3: TGTGCCTGGAGTGTCTATCTGACACGAGCCTACGAGCAGTACTTC. Residues: CAWSVYLTRAYEQYF.

This clonotype came up a few times. The chain couples TRBV11-1 to TRBJ2-2, with D hard to call. The CDR3 consists of 12 residues. V lost 7 bases and J lost 4, with 7 bases in between. Germline CDR1 is SGHAT and CDR2 is FQDESV (reference sequence). CDR3 sequence: CASMGFTGELFF. In DNA, the CDR3 is TGTGCCAGCATGGGGTTCACCGGGGAGCTGTTTTTT.

This clonotype was detected a few times. This may arise from a read error, as a much more abundant clone is one base away. The V and J genes are TRBV7-2 and TRBJ1-5, with D uncertain. V was cut by 4 bases and J by 1 base, with 5 bases left in between. Germline CDR1 SGHTA, CDR2 FQGNSA. The CDR3 covers 13 residues. The chain's CDR3 is CASSSNSNQPQHF. CDR3 coding DNA: TGTGCCAGCAGCTCGAACAGCAATCAGCCCCAGCATTTT.

This chain joins TRBV29-1 and TRBJ2-2; D not certain. The V gene lost 3 bases and the J gene lost 6 bases, with 8 bases spanning the gap. The CDR3 spans 12 residues. Germline loops: CDR1 SQVTM, CDR2 ANQGSEA. Here the CDR3 DNA reads TGCAGCGTTGAGGTCCTGGCCGGGGAGCTGTTTTTT. Protein product: CSVEVLAGELFF.

This clonotype turned up a few times. CDR3 bases: TGTGCCAGCAGCTCCCCCAGCGGGACCCTCTACGAGCAGTACTTC. Protein product: CASSSPSGTLYEQYF. The chain uses TRBV6-1 and TRBJ2-7, with 7 bases that match TRBD2. The CDR3 extends over 15 amino acids. Germline CDR1 reads MNHNS; CDR2 reads SASEGT. Losses at the gene ends were 6 bases for V and 3 bases for J; bases not matched to a gene: 11.

There are many counts of this clonotype. V gene TRBV14 combines with J gene TRBJ2-2; TRBD1 aligns across 8 bases. The CDR3 is 15 residues long. With V trimmed by 5 bases and J by 7 bases, 9 bases remained unmatched. The germline V gene has CDR1 SGHDN and CDR2 FVKESK. DNA for the CDR3: TGTGCCAGCAGCAGGACAGGGCTACGAAGCGGGGAGCTGTTTTTT. It yields the protein CASSRTGLRSGELFF.